The TCR beta chain under discussion was sequenced for a study of a mutant IDH1 vaccine in newly diagnosed glioma. About the research overall: Treated patients, averaging approximately 40 years, were around 62% male and approximately 38% female.

Germline trimming cut 5 bases from V and 3 bases from J; bases unmatched to any gene: 6. CDR3 length: 16 residues. The germline V gene encodes CDR1 SEHNR and CDR2 FQNEAQ (reference sequence). Time point reported: baseline, week 1 (first vaccination visit). The treatment: pre-vaccination baseline after standard-of-care therapy. Only in-frame clones appear in the TCRdb table, and some are missing; sequencing was by immunoSEQ multiplex PCR. The table includes 25,000 to 35,000 clones, approximately 80% detected once. The V call is TRBV7-9, the J call TRBJ2-3; 12 positions match TRBD2. The TCR sequence derives from a young man with glioma. This specimen was PBMCs, taken from a glioma patient treated with radiotherapy, temozolomide or both. This CDR3 reads CASSQTSGRPTDTQYF. The CDR3 nucleotides are TGTGCCAGCAGCCAGACTAGCGGGAGACCGACAGATACGCAGTATTTT.